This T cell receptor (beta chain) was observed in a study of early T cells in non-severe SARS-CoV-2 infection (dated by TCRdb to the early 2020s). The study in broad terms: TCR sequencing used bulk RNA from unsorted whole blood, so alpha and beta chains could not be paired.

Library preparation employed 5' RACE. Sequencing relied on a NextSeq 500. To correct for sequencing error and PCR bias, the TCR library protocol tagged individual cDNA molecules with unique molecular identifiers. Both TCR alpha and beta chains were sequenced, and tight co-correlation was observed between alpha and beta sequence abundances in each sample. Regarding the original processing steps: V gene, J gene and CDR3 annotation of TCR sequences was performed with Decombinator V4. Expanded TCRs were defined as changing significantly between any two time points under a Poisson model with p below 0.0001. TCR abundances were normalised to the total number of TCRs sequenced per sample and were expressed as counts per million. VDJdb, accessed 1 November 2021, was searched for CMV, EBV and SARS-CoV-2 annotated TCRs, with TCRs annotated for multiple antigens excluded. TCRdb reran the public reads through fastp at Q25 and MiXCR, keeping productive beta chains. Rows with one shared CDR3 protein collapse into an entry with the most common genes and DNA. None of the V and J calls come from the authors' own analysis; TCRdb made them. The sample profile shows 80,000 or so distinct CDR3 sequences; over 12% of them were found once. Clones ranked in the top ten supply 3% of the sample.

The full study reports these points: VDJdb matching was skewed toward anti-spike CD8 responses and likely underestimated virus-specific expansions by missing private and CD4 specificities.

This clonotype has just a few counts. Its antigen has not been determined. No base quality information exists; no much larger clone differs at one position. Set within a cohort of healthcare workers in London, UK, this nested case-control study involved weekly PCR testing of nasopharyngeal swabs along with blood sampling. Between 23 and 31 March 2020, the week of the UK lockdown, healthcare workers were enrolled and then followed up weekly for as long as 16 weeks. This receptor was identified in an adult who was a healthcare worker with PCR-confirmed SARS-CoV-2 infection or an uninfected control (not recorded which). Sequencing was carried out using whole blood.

CDR3 protein: CASRSREGQGNYNEQFF. The sequenced DNA is TGTGCCAGCAGGTCCCGGGAGGGACAGGGAAACTACAATGAGCAGTTCTTC. The V gene is TRBV11-1 and the J gene is TRBJ2-1; matching of 9 bases hints at TRBD1 as the D gene. Trimming at the junction amounts to 6 bases on V and 3 bases on J, and the germline ends lie 21 bases apart. CDR1 is given as SGHAT and CDR2 as FQDESV, both from the germline V gene (reference sequence). The cysteine opens and the phenylalanine closes a CDR3 of 17 amino acids. The only DNA kept is the CDR3, 51 bases in frame from the first base.